The 24 T cell receptor beta chains below come from one sample, sequenced in a study of preoperative IRX-2 immunotherapy in early breast cancer (dated by TCRdb to 2018 to 2020). In the paper's terms, the treatment or condition label means: preoperative locoregional IRX-2 cytokine immunotherapy. The method behind the library was the immunoSEQ multiplex PCR assay. TCRdb re-hosts the immuneACCESS table, in-frame sequences only. Its copies lack some clones; in the studies checked, an unresolved V gene accounts for under half of them, and the cause for the rest is not known. Across this sample there are more than 20,000 clones, with 75% to 80% seen only once. In total, the top ten clones hold 2% to 2.5% of the sample. The specimen comprised lymph node tissue, sampled before IRX-2 immunotherapy. Source of these receptors: a human donor with breast cancer.

This clone was recorded only once. This chain links TRBV11-3 with TRBJ1-2; D is possibly TRBD1 (6 bases). Trimming cost V 7 bases and J 6 bases, with 18 bases left between them. Germline V lookup: CDR1 SGHNT, CDR2 YENEEA. There are 14 residues in the CDR3. DNA for the CDR3: TGTGCCAGCAACCTCCCCCCAGGGGCTGATGGCTACACCTTC. Translating it yields CASNLPPGADGYTF.

The chain couples TRBV6-8 to TRBJ1-4; D is undetermined. The V end was cut by 7 bases, the J end by 4 bases, with 13 bases between. The length of the CDR3 is 14 residues. The V gene's germline CDR1 is MNHGY and CDR2 SAAAGT. The CDR3 region is CASTTGDVNEKLFF. CDR3 nucleotide sequence: TGTGCCAGCACCACGGGAGACGTTAATGAAAAACTGTTTTTT.

The chain recombines TRBV6-8 with TRBJ1-6, with D perhaps TRBD1 (5 bases). The germline V and J ends were trimmed by 8 bases and 7 bases, with 15 bases remaining between them. The germline CDR1 and CDR2 sequences are MNHGY and SAAAGT. The CDR3 contains 14 residues. CDR3 in DNA: TGTGCCAGCGGACCACGGACACAAAATTCACCCCTCCACTTT. Encoded protein: CASGPRTQNSPLHF.

The gene calls are TRBV11-3 and TRBJ1-1; perhaps TRBD1 as D (5 bases). The CDR3 length is 16 residues. V was shortened by 1 base and J by 4 bases, with 16 bases between the two germline ends. Germline CDR1 SGHNT, CDR2 YENEEA. The CDR3 nucleotides read TGTGCCAGCAGCTTAGTGGGGGACGCGACTTCCACTGAAGCTTTCTTT. Translated: CASSLVGDATSTEAFF.

This clone was found once. The rearrangement joins TRBV2 to TRBJ1-6; D ambiguous. The germline CDR1 and CDR2 sequences are SNHLY and FYNNEI. V shed 4 bases and J shed 0 bases, with 7 bases lying between them. The CDR3 totals 15 residues. The DNA of the CDR3 is TGTGCCAGCAGTGCCGCGAGCTCCTATAATTCACCCCTCCACTTT. The encoded protein is CASSAASSYNSPLHF.

This clone occurred once. The CDR3 spells CASLPRGPFNYGYTF. As DNA, the CDR3 is TGCGCCAGCCTGCCCAGGGGCCCTTTCAACTATGGCTACACCTTC. This chain uses TRBV5-1 with TRBJ1-2, with a weak D call TRBD1 (6 bases). This CDR3 spans 15 amino acids. Germline V gene lookup returns CDR1 SGHRS and CDR2 YFSETQ. The V end was cut by 7 bases, the J end by 2 bases, with 18 bases between.

This clone appeared a few times. V and J are TRBV11-3 and TRBJ1-1; D ambiguous. CDR3 size: 14 residues. The germline CDR1 and CDR2 sequences are SGHNT and YENEEA. V lost 5 bases to trimming and J lost 3 bases, with 13 bases between them. CDR3 amino acids: CASSPTVGYTEAFF. The CDR3 DNA sequence: TGTGCCAGCAGCCCTACGGTCGGTTACACTGAAGCTTTCTTT.

This sequence joins TRBV6-8 and TRBJ2-1; 7 nucleotides agree with TRBD1. CDR1 MNHGY and CDR2 SAAAGT come from the germline V gene. The V gene end was trimmed by 6 bases and the J gene end by 1 base; junction bases not matched to a gene: 12. The CDR3 runs to 17 residues. The CDR3 loop reads CASSKGQKRRSYNEQFF. CDR3 coding DNA: TGTGCCAGCAGCAAGGGACAGAAGCGAAGGTCCTACAATGAGCAGTTCTTC.

The chain employs TRBV10-2 and TRBJ2-7; TRBD1 matches at 8 bases. Germline V gene sequence: CDR1 WSHSY, CDR2 SAAADI. The CDR3 extends over 15 amino acids. The junction had 7 bases not matched to a gene; V was cut back by 6 bases and J by 0 bases. CDR3 sequence (DNA): TGCGCCAGCAGACCCGGGACAGGAAACTCCTACGAGCAGTACTTC. Amino acid sequence: CASRPGTGNSYEQYF.

The chain is built from TRBV28 and TRBJ1-2; the match to TRBD1 covers 7 bases. The CDR3 is 14 residues long. The J segment lost 0 bases and the V segment lost 6 bases, leaving 4 bases of the junction unmatched. Germline CDR1 MDHEN, CDR2 SYDVKM. The CDR3 DNA reads as TGTGCCAGCAGCACAGGGGCGTCTAACTATGGCTACACCTTC. Translating gives CASSTGASNYGYTF.

For this clone: Other DNA sequences of this sample code for an identical CDR3. The chain combines TRBV11-3 with TRBJ1-4, with a tentative D call TRBD1 (6 bases). The CDR3 consists of 15 residues. In germline, CDR1 is SGHNT, CDR2 YENEEA. V was shortened by 3 bases and J by 2 bases, with 10 bases between the two germline ends. Written as DNA, the CDR3 is TGTGCCAGCAGCTTGGGGGGGCGGACTAATGAAAAACTGTTTTTT. This codes for CASSLGGRTNEKLFF.

The chain uses TRBV30 and TRBJ2-1; D remains unclear. V was trimmed by 6 bases and J by 4 bases, leaving 7 bases between them. The germline CDR1 and CDR2 sequences are GTSNPN and SVGIG (reference sequence). The CDR3 runs to 11 residues. CDR3 DNA sequence: TGTGCCTGCGAACGGTACAATGAGCAGTTCTTC. Its translation is CACERYNEQFF. Based on the CDR3 plus reference TRBV30 and TRBJ2-1, the full variable domain is SQTIHQWPATLVQPVGSPLSLECTVEGTSNPNLYWYRQAAGRGLQLLFYSVGIGQISSEVPQNLSASRPQDRQFILSSKKLLLSDSGFYLCACERYNEQFFGPGTRLTVL.

The CDR3 is CASSLSDREGYEQYF. The CDR3, as DNA: TGTGCCAGCAGCTTATCGGACAGGGAAGGCTACGAGCAGTACTTC. The gene calls are TRBV11-3 and TRBJ2-7, with TRBD1 identical over 8 bases. This CDR3 contains 15 residues. Germline V lookup: CDR1 SGHNT, CDR2 YENEEA. Unmatched junction bases numbered 6, after V lost 2 bases and J lost 3 bases.

The table lists this clone with a few counts. The J gene is TRBJ2-3, the V gene TRBV7-2, with D tentatively TRBD2 (6 bases). Germline-derived CDR1 and CDR2 are SGHTA and FQGNSA. CDR3 length equals 13 residues. Trimming took 8 bases from V and 6 from J, leaving 15 bases between them. In DNA form, the CDR3 reads TGTGCCAGCGGGACGGGGGTGGAGGATACGCAGTATTTT. This sequence encodes CASGTGVEDTQYF.

V and J are TRBV19 and TRBJ1-2, with D unresolved. The CDR3 runs 16 residues. Germline loops: CDR1 LNHDA, CDR2 SQIVND (reference sequence). V shed 4 bases and J shed 4 bases, with 19 bases lying between them. The CDR3 DNA follows: TGTGCCAGTAGTAGGTCCTCAGGCACCACTGGCTATGGCTACACCTTC. Protein sequence: CASSRSSGTTGYGYTF.

The chain recombines TRBV7-5 with TRBJ1-3; the table's D call, TRBD1, was not checked against the DNA. TRBV7-5 is noted as a pseudogene. This CDR3 region has 18 residues. The chain's CDR3 is CASMGARTGRSSGNTIYF. The CDR3 region has the DNA TGTGCCAGCATGGGCGCCCGGACAGGGCGAAGTTCTGGAAACACCATATATTTT.

The rearrangement joins TRBV6-8 to TRBJ2-2; 12 bases line up with TRBD1. The CDR3 sequence is 16 residues long. The trim removed 2 bases at V and 4 bases at J, leaving 2 bases unmatched. Germline V gene sequence: CDR1 MNHGY, CDR2 SAAAGT. The CDR3 DNA follows: TGTGCCAGCAGTTACCGGGACAGGGGGCGCACCGGGGAGCTGTTTTTT. The encoded protein is CASSYRDRGRTGELFF.

The chain is built from TRBV11-3 and TRBJ1-1, with a weak D call TRBD1 (5 bases). V was shortened by 4 bases and J by 2 bases, with 11 bases between the two germline ends. Germline CDR1 and CDR2: SGHNT and YENEEA. The CDR3 totals 14 residues. CDR3 residues: CASSYDRTNTEAFF. The CDR3, as DNA: TGTGCCAGCAGCTACGACAGAACAAACACTGAAGCTTTCTTT.

This clone was seen only a few times. The chain couples TRBV6-8 to TRBJ1-4, with 10 positions matching TRBD1. V was clipped by 6 bases and J by 5 bases; unmatched bases: 6. This CDR3 contains 15 residues. Germline V gives CDR1 MNHGY, CDR2 SAAAGT. CDR3 in amino acids: CASSGRDRGNEKLFF. The CDR3 region has the DNA TGTGCCAGCAGCGGCCGGGACAGGGGAAATGAAAAACTGTTTTTT.

This clone was detected a few times. The chain couples TRBV19 to TRBJ1-1; no definite D call. Germline V gene data show CDR1 as LNHDA and CDR2 as SQIVND (reference sequence). V was trimmed by 4 bases and J by 1 base, leaving 16 bases between them. CDR3 length equals 16 residues. This chain's CDR3 is CASSSSRWRENTEAFF. CDR3 sequence (DNA): TGTGCCAGTAGTAGTAGCCGGTGGCGTGAGAACACTGAAGCTTTCTTT.

The chain recombines TRBV7-2 with TRBJ2-3; D is uncertain. Per the germline V gene, CDR1 is SGHTA and CDR2 is FQGNSA. The CDR3 sequence is 13 residues long. V gave up 5 bases and J gave up 0 bases, with 6 bases separating them. The CDR3 nucleotides are TGTGCCAGCAGCCGCTCGAGCACAGATACGCAGTATTTT. It encodes CASSRSSTDTQYF.

DNA of the CDR3: TGTGCCAGCAGTTTATACATTAACACCGGGGAGCTGTTTTTT. Translating gives CASSLYINTGELFF. This chain uses TRBV6-8 with TRBJ2-2, with unresolved D. The germline V gene encodes CDR1 MNHGY and CDR2 SAAAGT. The CDR3 runs to 14 residues. V shed 4 bases and J shed 2 bases, with 8 bases lying between them.

This clone was counted a few times. This chain joins TRBV11-3 and TRBJ2-2; D might be TRBD1 (5 bases). Germline V gene data show CDR1 as SGHNT and CDR2 as YENEEA. CDR3 length: 15 residues. Trimming pared 5 bases from V and 0 bases from J, leaving 10 bases between. The CDR3 DNA reads as TGTGCCAGCAGCACGACAGTCTCGAACACCGGGGAGCTGTTTTTT. Protein product: CASSTTVSNTGELFF.

The V and J genes are TRBV14 and TRBJ1-2; D not resolved. The V end was cut by 3 bases, the J end by 3 bases, with 8 bases between. CDR1 and CDR2 (germline): SGHDN, FVKESK. The length of the CDR3 is 13 residues. The DNA for the CDR3 is TGTGCCAGCAGCCAGGGCAGATACTATGGCTACACCTTC. Translating gives CASSQGRYYGYTF. Complete variable domain (other parts from reference TRBV14 and TRBJ1-2): EAGVTQFPSHSVIEKGQTVTLRCDPISGHDNLYWYRRVMGKEIKFLLHFVKESKQDESGMPNNRFLAERTGGTYSTLKVQPAELEDSGVYFCASSQGRYYGYTFGSGTRLTVV.